Below, 4 T cell receptor beta chains from the same sample are listed, as sequenced in a study of CD8+ T cells in alopecia areata. Once RNA had been extracted, it was reverse transcribed into cDNA to act as the sequencing template. Generated by immunoSEQ multiplex PCR, the TCRdb table keeps only in-frame clones and is missing some. The table lists about 130,000 clones, around 49% of them singletons. The sequencing here drew on CD8+ T cells sorted from blood, taken at week 0. These receptors all come from a human donor with alopecia areata.

This clone was observed a few times. This chain connects TRBV5-1 to TRBJ2-7; D is unresolved. V gave up 2 bases and J gave up 0 bases, with 12 bases separating them. This CDR3 has 15 amino acids. Germline CDR1 SGHRS, CDR2 YFSETQ. The CDR3 sequence is CASSFSDFSSYEQYF. The CDR3 DNA is TGCGCCAGCAGCTTTTCAGACTTTAGCTCCTACGAGCAGTACTTC.

The chain employs TRBV5-6 and TRBJ1-1, with 8 bases identical to TRBD1. The CDR3 consists of 13 residues. The J segment lost 5 bases and the V segment lost 4 bases, leaving 4 bases of the junction unmatched. Germline CDR1 reads SGHDT; CDR2 reads YYEEEE. CDR3 sequence: CASSHYRGTEAFF. The CDR3 region has the DNA TGTGCCAGCAGCCACTACAGGGGGACTGAAGCTTTCTTT.

This clone was seen only a few times. For the CDR3, the DNA is TGTGCCAGCACCCCCCAGGATGGGTCCTATGGCTACACCTTC. It is translated as CASTPQDGSYGYTF. The V gene is TRBV2, the J gene TRBJ1-2; D remains unclear. The CDR3 loop spans 14 amino acids. Germline lookup yields CDR1 SNHLY and CDR2 FYNNEI. The germline V and J ends were trimmed by 7 bases and 4 bases, with 16 bases remaining between them.

V and J are TRBV6-1 and TRBJ2-7; D call uncertain. Trimming took off 0 bases at V and 0 bases at J, with 9 bases between the two ends. Germline V gene sequence: CDR1 MNHNS, CDR2 SASEGT. The CDR3 is 15 amino acids. The CDR3 DNA reads TGTGCCAGCAGTGAAGCTGCAGGTACCTCCTACGAGCAGTACTTC. This gives the protein CASSEAAGTSYEQYF.